Given below is one T cell receptor beta chain in context. This clonotype came up many times. Its antigen target is currently unknown. No base-level quality is on record; no much larger clone is a single base apart. TCR cDNA was synthesized by 5'RACE template switching, which introduced a universal primer site and unique molecular identifiers. Priming of cDNA synthesis was performed from both the TCR alpha and TCR beta constant segments. Two PCR steps were used to amplify libraries, with sample barcodes and sequencing adapters being added in the second step. Sequencing of libraries was done on Illumina HiSeq 2500 (2x100 bp) or NovaSeq (2x150 bp). The study's own analysis went as follows. Demultiplexing of reads and collapsing into UMI consensus sequences were performed with MIGEC, and V(D)J alignment was carried out with MiXCR. Vaccine-responding clonotypes were identified with edgeR using replicate PBMC samples, with FDR below 0.01 and a log2 fold change above 5 up to day 15 being required. CD4 or CD8 identity was assigned to each bulk clonotype according to whether the clonotype was present at higher abundance in the sequenced CD4 repertoire or the sequenced CD8 repertoire. TCRdb trimmed the raw reads at Q25, called clones with MiXCR and kept productive beta chains. Identical CDR3 proteins give one entry, which carries the most common genes and DNA. Here the V and J calls rest on TCRdb's processing, not on the authors' analysis. This sample holds about 110,000 distinct CDR3 sequences; 8.4% were observed only once. The ten most abundant clones make up roughly 27% of the sample.

According to the germline V gene, CDR1 reads MNHEY and CDR2 reads SVGAGI. The V end loses 0 bases and the J end loses 4 bases, and a stretch of 11 bases separates them. Measured from the cysteine to the phenylalanine, the CDR3 is 15 residues long. Only CDR3 DNA remains: 45 bases, in frame from the first base. According to the study, the label for this sample's treatment or condition signals: live attenuated yellow fever vaccine strain. A standard Ficoll-Paque protocol was used to isolate PBMCs from peripheral blood. Dynabeads CD4 and CD8 positive selection kits were used to isolate CD4 and CD8 T-cell fractions. TriZol was used to extract RNA from bulk PBMCs, CD4 and CD8 fractions, and dextramer-positive and dextramer-negative fractions. This record comes from a study of T cells after yellow fever vaccination (dated by TCRdb to about 2019). For context, the study as a whole: The SMART-Seq v4 Ultra Low Input RNA kit was used to prepare libraries from fractions with low cell numbers. Bulk TCR alpha and beta repertoires were sequenced longitudinally to track T-cell clones before and after primary and booster YFV17D yellow fever vaccination. Two healthy male donors made up the cohort, one aged 18 to 29 years and the other aged 30 to 40 years. Blood was collected at multiple timepoints before and after primary and secondary immunization, and bulk PBMC replicates and cell subsets were isolated.

Results and caveats for the whole study, not just this receptor: Computational filtering was needed because FACS-sorted repertoires could contain abundant contaminating clonotypes from the bulk population. The study included only two donors, which limits how far the findings can be generalized. A small fraction of clonotypes showed up in both the CD4 and CD8 compartments, probably as a result of convergent recombination. The secondary T-cell response was weaker than the primary response but faster, peaking on day 5 instead of day 15. Most clones expanded after primary vaccination (approximately 95% of CD4 and roughly 90% of CD8) were re-detected after the booster, suggesting that broad memory maintenance occurred.

This chain is built from TRBV6-5 and TRBJ2-3; the D gene is possibly TRBD1 or TRBD2, each agreeing over 5 bases. The clonotype comes from a man between 25 and 39 years old who received the YFV17D yellow fever vaccine. Source: CD8+ T cells sorted from PBMCs, taken 45 days after the yellow fever booster vaccination. The sequenced DNA is TGTGCCAGCAGTTACTCGAGGGGAGCCCCAGATACGCAGTATTTT. It translates as CASSYSRGAPDTQYF.